The subject of this entry is one TCR beta chain. The antigen is not known. This record belongs to a study of T cells expressing NK-cell markers. Study details: Sequencing of TCR beta repertoires drew on sorted CD3+CD56+NKG2C+, CD3+CD56+NKG2C- and CD3+CD56-NKG2C+ T cells.

This CDR3 spans 14 amino acids. Looked up from germline, CDR1 is ENHRY and CDR2 is SYGVKD. Study-level results: Dominant NKG2C+ clonotypes in a handful of donors made up about 1.0-8% of CD8+ T cells. Where several donors were concerned, these clonotypes also led the CD3+CD56-NKG2C+ fraction.

Following a re-call of the 5' RACE reads, TCRdb has one entry per CDR3 protein and lacks DNA. This sample's clone table lists more than 250,000 distinct CDR3 sequences. This TCR was recovered from a man aged 18 to 35 in good health. This chain uses TRBV10-3 with TRBJ2-5; TCRdb gives TRBD1 as the D gene, but with no DNA this cannot be confirmed. Sequenced: blood T cells: a sorted CD56 or NKG2C T cell subset, CD4+ or CD8+ T cells, or bulk PBMC T cells (not recorded which). The CDR3 sequence: CAISVNTGAETQYF.